Sequencing of this TCR beta chain was carried out in a study of radiation and T cells in renal cell carcinoma. Study observations and caveats: No pretreatment tumor biopsies were available for baseline clonotypes. In blood, top tumor clones expanded by 2 weeks, shrinking by 4.

Time point given: blood 2 weeks post-SBRT. The treatment: 15 Gy SBRT to primary tumor, nephrectomy 4 weeks later. Clear cell pathology was present in this patient's renal cell carcinoma. About this clone: The antigen is undetermined.

TCRdb's table, derived via immunoSEQ multiplex PCR, lists solely in-frame clones and lacks some. The data hold roughly 120,000 clones, with approximately 78% observed a single time. Trimming took 4 bases from V and 4 from J, leaving 10 bases between them. The CDR3 sequence is 13 residues long. Germline-derived CDR1 and CDR2 are SGHAT and FQNNGV. This chain uses TRBV11-2 with TRBJ1-2; D call uncertain. The TCR was taken from a woman in her sixties or seventies with renal cell carcinoma. This material consisted of blood, taken from a patient whose treatment included radiotherapy and nephrectomy. The CDR3 spells CASSSTGPYGYTF. DNA of the CDR3: TGTGCCAGCAGCTCCACCGGTCCCTATGGCTACACCTTC.